Each of the 8 T cell receptor beta chains below was sequenced from the same sample in a study of T cell repertoires in cytomegalovirus infection. Their antigens are not known. TCRdb passed the reads through MiXCR, listing each CDR3 protein once. The sample holds 360,000 or so distinct CDR3 sequences, about 32% seen once. The sample here was cultured PBMCs, taken from culture after CMV antigen stimulation. The source is a human donor in good health (CMV status not recorded). Some clones in this sample may be carry-over from other donors' samples.

This clonotype has just a few counts. The V and J genes are TRBV7-6 and TRBJ2-3; 9 bases are a match to TRBD2. Losses at the gene ends were 7 bases for V and 10 bases for J; bases not matched to a gene: 18. The CDR3 runs to 16 residues. Looked up from germline, CDR1 is SGHVS and CDR2 is FNYEAQ. CDR3 sequence (DNA): TGTGCCAGCATCGACGATAGCGGGAGATCCCCTCGGTCGCAGTATTTT. It encodes CASIDDSGRSPRSQYF.

The V and J genes are TRBV27 and TRBJ2-7, with 7 bases identical to TRBD2. CDR3 length: 13 residues. Trimming removed 6 bases from V and 6 bases from J; junction bases left unmatched: 8. Per the germline V gene, CDR1 is MNHEY and CDR2 is SMNVEV (reference sequence). The CDR3: CASRGLGVAEQYF. In DNA form, the CDR3 reads TGTGCCAGCAGAGGACTAGGAGTCGCCGAGCAGTACTTC.

The genes are TRBV29-1 and TRBJ2-3; 13 bases map to TRBD2. CDR1 is SQVTM and CDR2 is ANQGSEA in the germline V gene. The length of the CDR3 is 17 residues. The trim removed 7 bases at V and 0 bases at J, leaving 10 bases unmatched. CDR3 DNA: TGCAGCGCCGGACTAGCGGGAGTTCGACTTAGCACAGATACGCAGTATTTT. Its protein is CSAGLAGVRLSTDTQYF.

This chain joins TRBV2 and TRBJ2-3; D is ambiguous. CDR1 and CDR2 (germline): SNHLY, FYNNEI. CDR3 size: 12 residues. The V end was cut by 1 base, the J end by 8 bases, with 7 bases between. CDR3 nucleotides: TGTGCCAGCAGTGAAGGGGGATTTACGCAGTATTTT. Translation: CASSEGGFTQYF.

The genes are TRBV24-1 and TRBJ2-1; a weak D match, TRBD1 (6 bases). The CDR3 consists of 13 residues. CDR1 and CDR2 from the germline V gene are KGHDR and SFDVKD. Trimming removed 4 bases at V and 15 bases at J, with 18 bases between. DNA for the CDR3: TGTGCCACCAGTGAGCGACCGGGACATTTTCCGTTCTTC. It yields the protein CATSERPGHFPFF.

V is TRBV20-1 and J is TRBJ2-1; D is unresolved. The CDR3 runs to 12 residues. V lost 3 bases, J lost 8 bases, and 11 bases lay in between. Looked up from germline, CDR1 is DFQATT and CDR2 is SNEGSKA (reference sequence). CDR3 DNA: TGCAGTGCTAGGAGTTATATGGATGAGCAGTTCTTC. It is translated as CSARSYMDEQFF.

The J gene is TRBJ2-7, the V gene TRBV6-1, with TRBD2 identical over 7 bases. The germline V gene encodes CDR1 MNHNS and CDR2 SASEGT. After removal of 6 bases from V and 4 bases from J, the junction contained 9 bases not matched to a gene. This CDR3 comprises 14 residues. The CDR3 reads CASRQAASGYEQYF. In nucleotides, the CDR3 is TGTGCCAGCAGACAAGCGGCTAGCGGATACGAGCAGTACTTC.

This chain links TRBV5-1 with TRBJ2-1; 14 nucleotides agree with TRBD2. This CDR3 is 16 amino acids long. Trimming at V came to 5 bases and at J to 5 bases, leaving 6 bases not matched to a gene. From germline, CDR1 is SGHRS and CDR2 YFSETQ. The CDR3 bases are TGCGCCAGCAGTGCCGGGACTAGCGGGAGACACAATGAGCAGTTCTTC. It codes for CASSAGTSGRHNEQFF.